These 22 T cell receptor beta chains came from one sample sequenced in a study of blood T cell repertoires in COVID-19. TCRdb keeps only in-frame clones here, not all; method: immunoSEQ multiplex PCR. The sample records roughly 180,000 clones, about four fifths being singletons. Sequencing input: peripheral blood. The receptors come from a human donor in a cohort sampled during active COVID-19.

The chain combines TRBV4-1 with TRBJ1-2; TRBD1 might be the D (6 bases). The CDR3 is made up of 15 amino acids. CDR1 is MGHRA, CDR2 YSYEKL, per germline. The V and J ends lost 3 bases and 4 bases respectively, with 15 bases between them. In DNA, the CDR3 is TGCGCCAGCAGCCACTTTACCGGGACACTCTATGGCTACACCTTC. This encodes CASSHFTGTLYGYTF.

The V gene is TRBV6-5, the J gene TRBJ1-1; D is uncertain. The V gene's germline CDR1 is MNHEY and CDR2 SVGAGI. Trimming stripped 7 bases from V and 0 bases from J, with 12 bases between. The CDR3 covers 14 residues. CDR3 region: CASIGQQMNTEAFF. The CDR3 DNA follows: TGTGCCAGCATTGGGCAGCAAATGAACACTGAAGCTTTCTTT.

The gene calls are TRBV5-1 and TRBJ1-2; 7 bases agree with TRBD1. This CDR3 has 14 residues. Trimming took 0 bases from V and 9 from J; bases not matched to a gene: 8. Germline CDR1 SGHRS, CDR2 YFSETQ. CDR3 DNA sequence: TGCGCCAGCAGCTTGGATGGGACAGCCTTGAGCTACACCTTC. Translating gives CASSLDGTALSYTF. Combining the CDR3 with reference TRBV5-1 and TRBJ1-2 gives the whole variable domain KAGVTQTPRYLIKTRGQQVTLSCSPISGHRSVSWYQQTPGQGLQFLFEYFSETQRNKGNFPGRFSGRQFSNSRSEMNVSTLELGDSALYLCASSLDGTALSYTFGSGTRLTVV.

The chain recombines TRBV6-6 with TRBJ1-6; no definite D call. This CDR3 comprises 14 residues. The germline V gene encodes CDR1 MNHNY and CDR2 SVGAGI (reference sequence). Trimming left V 0 bases short and J 10 bases short, with 10 bases between. Here the CDR3 DNA reads TGTGCCAGCAGTTACTCCGGGGTAGACTCACCCCTCCACTTT. Its translation: CASSYSGVDSPLHF.

The chain has TRBV19 and TRBJ2-7; 7 bases map to TRBD1. In germline, CDR1 is LNHDA, CDR2 SQIVND (reference sequence). There are 14 residues in the CDR3. J lost 0 bases, V lost 5 bases, and 4 bases had no gene match. The CDR3 region is CASSLGQSSYEQYF. CDR3 nucleotides: TGTGCCAGTAGTTTGGGACAGTCCTCCTACGAGCAGTACTTC.

The chain has TRBV7-8 and TRBJ1-1; TRBD1 matches 7 bases. Trimming at V came to 2 bases and at J to 4 bases, leaving 1 base not matched to a gene. Germline V CDR1 and CDR2: SGHVS, FQNEAQ. The CDR3 covers 13 residues. In DNA, the CDR3 is TGTGCCAGCAGCTTAAGGGACAGCACTGAAGCTTTCTTT. Translation gives CASSLRDSTEAFF.

The chain recombines TRBV27 with TRBJ2-7; D call uncertain. Germline CDR1 and CDR2: MNHEY and SMNVEV (reference sequence). The V and J ends lost 3 bases and 2 bases respectively, with 8 bases between them. CDR3 length equals 13 residues. CDR3 region: CASSFLGPYEQYF. The CDR3 coding sequence is TGTGCCAGCAGTTTCCTAGGTCCCTACGAGCAGTACTTC.

The V and J genes are TRBV4-1 and TRBJ2-7; 10 bases agree with TRBD1. The J segment lost 3 bases and the V segment lost 0 bases, leaving 8 bases of the junction unmatched. Germline lookup yields CDR1 MGHRA and CDR2 YSYEKL. The CDR3 loop spans 17 amino acids. Here the CDR3 DNA reads TGCGCCAGCAGCCAAGAGAATAGACAGGGGGCAAGCTACGAGCAGTACTTC. Residues: CASSQENRQGASYEQYF.

The V gene is TRBV11-2, the J gene TRBJ1-3; 7 positions match TRBD1. Losses at the gene ends were 1 base for V and 4 bases for J; bases not matched to a gene: 10. Germline V lookup: CDR1 SGHAT, CDR2 FQNNGV. CDR3 length equals 17 residues. In DNA, the CDR3 is TGTGCCAGCAGCTTAGCTTTTGAGGGGGCGAACGGAAACACCATATATTTT. Translated: CASSLAFEGANGNTIYF.

The rearrangement links TRBV7-3 to TRBJ1-1, with D possibly being TRBD1 (5 bases). V was cut by 0 bases and J by 12 bases, with 14 bases left in between. The CDR3 is 13 amino acids. Germline V lookup: CDR1 SGHTA, CDR2 FQGTGA. This CDR3 is CASSLTLQARPFF. The CDR3 DNA sequence: TGTGCCAGCAGCTTAACGTTACAGGCTAGGCCTTTCTTT.

This clone has just a few counts. The CDR3 spells CASSSAGDPSDEQFF. The CDR3 bases are TGTGCCAGCAGTTCCGCAGGGGATCCCAGCGATGAGCAGTTCTTC. The rearrangement joins TRBV6-5 to TRBJ2-1; D may be TRBD1 (6 bases). Germline V gene sequence: CDR1 MNHEY, CDR2 SVGAGI. This CDR3 has 15 amino acids. Trimming took off 4 bases at V and 8 bases at J, with 18 bases between the two ends.

There are a few counts of this clone. J is TRBJ2-7 and V is TRBV9, with 10 bases fitting TRBD1. Germline V gives CDR1 SGDLS, CDR2 YYNGEE. This CDR3 spans 15 amino acids. With 4 bases clipped from V and 6 bases from J, the junction kept 10 bases outside the gene matches. The CDR3, as DNA: TGTGCCAGCAGCCCGAGCCCCGGGACAGGGGTCGAGCAGTACTTC. This translates into CASSPSPGTGVEQYF.

The rearrangement uses TRBV21-1 and TRBJ1-6. TRBV21-1 constitutes a pseudogene. The CDR3 consists of 16 residues. CDR3 bases: TGTGCCAGCAGCAAAGTTACCAGCGGCTATAATTCACCCCTCCACTTT. As protein: CASSKVTSGYNSPLHF.

This rearrangement joins TRBV10-2 to TRBJ2-2; 12 bases are a match to TRBD2. Trimming cost V 6 bases and J 8 bases; bases outside gene matches: 10. The CDR3 length is 16 residues. Germline V gene lookup returns CDR1 WSHSY and CDR2 SAAADI. This chain's CDR3 is CASRDLAGGPQGELFF. The CDR3, as DNA: TGCGCCAGCAGAGATCTAGCGGGGGGGCCTCAGGGGGAGCTGTTTTTT.

This clone was observed a single time. V is TRBV3-1 (or the pseudogene TRBV3-2) and J is TRBJ1-5; D is possibly TRBD1 (5 bases). CDR1 is LGHDT, CDR2 YNNKEL, per germline (reference sequence). CDR3 length equals 17 residues. V was shortened by 3 bases and J by 4 bases, with 19 bases between the two germline ends. CDR3 nucleotides: TGTGCCAGCAGCCAGTCGGGGCTGTCTGGGGGGAATCAGCCCCAGCATTTT. Translation gives CASSQSGLSGGNQPQHF.

This clone came up once. The chain combines TRBV5-1 with TRBJ2-7; 12 nucleotides match TRBD2. The CDR3 covers 16 residues. V lost 0 bases and J lost 4; bases outside the gene matches: 5. Germline CDR1 SGHRS, CDR2 YFSETQ. The CDR3 DNA sequence: TGCGCCAGCAGCTTGGCTAGCGGGGGGGCTAGGTACGAGCAGTACTTC. It yields the protein CASSLASGGARYEQYF.

Turning to this clone: One end of the junction fails to match germline, which may point to a read error. The genes are TRBV7-7 and TRBJ2-5; 9 nucleotides line up with TRBD2. This CDR3 contains 14 residues. Looked up from germline, CDR1 is SSHAT and CDR2 is FNYEAQ (reference sequence). The CDR3 protein is CASSLSGGQETQYF. In DNA form, the CDR3 reads TGTGCTAGCAGCCTGAGCGGGGGGCAAGAGACCCAGTACTTC.

This clone was seen a single time. The chain couples TRBV19 to TRBJ1-4, with TRBD1 identical over 9 bases. J was trimmed by 7 bases and V by 3 bases; bases with no gene match: 9. Germline values: CDR1 LNHDA, CDR2 SQIVND (reference sequence). The CDR3 is 16 amino acids. This chain's CDR3 is CASSIRQGEEGEKLFF. DNA of the CDR3: TGTGCCAGTAGTATCCGACAGGGGGAAGAGGGTGAAAAACTGTTTTTT.

J is TRBJ2-7 and V is TRBV2; D is perhaps TRBD2 (6 bases). V was shortened by 0 bases and J by 6 bases, with 9 bases between the two germline ends. This CDR3 has 13 amino acids. Germline loops: CDR1 SNHLY, CDR2 FYNNEI. The chain's CDR3 is CASSEARRGEQYF. The CDR3 DNA is TGTGCCAGCAGTGAAGCGAGGAGGGGCGAGCAGTACTTC. The variable domain in full, completed from reference TRBV2 and TRBJ2-7, reads EPEVTQTPSHQVTQMGQEVILRCVPISNHLYFYWYRQILGQKVEFLVSFYNNEISEKSEIFDDQFSVERPDGSNFTLKIRSTKLEDSAMYFCASSEARRGEQYFGPGTRLTVT.

The chain is built from TRBV7-8 and TRBJ2-7; 11 bases agree with TRBD1. The junction had 4 bases not matched to a gene; V was cut back by 4 bases and J by 2 bases. The CDR3 runs 15 residues. Germline CDR1 reads SGHVS; CDR2 reads FQNEAQ. The chain's CDR3 is CASSSGGQGAYEQYF. CDR3 DNA sequence: TGTGCCAGCAGCTCAGGGGGACAGGGGGCCTACGAGCAGTACTTC.

The rearrangement links TRBV15 to TRBJ2-6; D not certain. Germline V gene lookup returns CDR1 LNHNV and CDR2 YYDKDF (reference sequence). V lost 3 bases and J 0 bases, leaving 3 bases between the germline ends. The CDR3 spans 14 residues. This chain's CDR3 is CATSSRSGANVLTF. The CDR3 DNA is TGTGCCACCAGCAGCCGCTCTGGGGCCAACGTCCTGACTTTC.

V and J are TRBV27 and TRBJ2-3; D unresolved. There are 14 residues in the CDR3. The germline CDR1 and CDR2 sequences are MNHEY and SMNVEV (reference sequence). V dropped 3 bases and J dropped 2 bases, with 9 bases sitting between them. The CDR3 protein is CASSFSQNTDTQYF. The CDR3, as DNA: TGTGCCAGCAGTTTTTCCCAAAACACAGATACGCAGTATTTT.